The 14 T cell receptor beta chains below all came from one sample that was sequenced in a study of OX40 agonist ivuxolimab in advanced cancers. Repertoires were generated with immunoSEQ multiplex PCR, while TCRdb's copy carries only in-frame clones and drops some. In the table there are around 65,000 clones, around 90% of which are singletons. The source was CD4+ or CD8+ T cells sorted from blood, collected in a trial of the OX40 agonist ivuxolimab. The receptors here all came from an adult with an advanced solid tumor such as melanoma, head and neck, liver or kidney cancer.

V gene TRBV7-9 combines with J gene TRBJ2-7, with no clear D. CDR1 is SEHNR and CDR2 is FQNEAQ in the germline V gene (reference sequence). The CDR3 length is 15 residues. Between the trimmed V and J ends, which lost 4 bases and 4 bases, there was a span of 17 bases. For the CDR3, the DNA is TGTGCCAGCAGCTCCCCCATCGGCGGATCATACGAGCAGTACTTC. This encodes CASSSPIGGSYEQYF.

The rearrangement links TRBV7-8 to TRBJ2-7; D may match TRBD1 or TRBD2 (5 bases each). Germline values: CDR1 SGHVS, CDR2 FQNEAQ. Deletions cut 3 bases from V and 7 bases from J, with 13 bases between. This CDR3 spans 13 amino acids. The CDR3 coding sequence is TGTGCCAGCAGCTTCAACGGGGCAGGAGAGCAGTACTTC. This encodes CASSFNGAGEQYF.

The V and J genes are TRBV15 and TRBJ1-2; D may be TRBD1 (6 bases). Trimming shortened V by 6 bases and J by 4 bases, and 15 bases separated the two germline ends. From germline, CDR1 is LNHNV and CDR2 YYDKDF (reference sequence). This CDR3 is built from 14 residues. CDR3 nucleotide sequence: TGTGCCACCAGAGGGGGAGCAGTTAGCTATGGCTACACCTTC. It codes for CATRGGAVSYGYTF.

The chain couples TRBV7-2 to TRBJ2-1; 12 bases are a match to TRBD2. CDR1 is SGHTA and CDR2 is FQGNSA in the germline V gene. The CDR3 totals 18 residues. V was clipped by 2 bases and J by 8 bases; unmatched bases: 13. In nucleotides, the CDR3 is TGTGCCAGCAGCTTAAGTGTACTAGCGGGAGGAAGGAACGATGAGCAGTTCTTC. As protein: CASSLSVLAGGRNDEQFF.

The CDR3 loop reads CASSWISTSGDQPQHF. The DNA for the CDR3 is TGTGCCAGCAGTTGGATTTCGACCTCGGGGGATCAGCCCCAGCATTTT. The V and J genes are TRBV28 and TRBJ1-5; perhaps TRBD1 as D (5 bases). The V gene's germline CDR1 is MDHEN and CDR2 SYDVKM. The CDR3 consists of 16 residues. Trimming left V 4 bases short and J 5 bases short, with 18 bases between.

The V and J genes are TRBV6-5 and TRBJ1-5, with D possibly TRBD1 on 6 matching bases. Trimming shortened V by 5 bases and J by 6 bases, and 14 bases separated the two germline ends. Germline loops: CDR1 MNHEY, CDR2 SVGAGI. There are 14 residues in the CDR3. This CDR3 reads CASSPPGGGQPQHF. CDR3 in DNA: TGTGCCAGCAGTCCCCCTGGGGGCGGTCAGCCCCAGCATTTT.

This clone is a singleton in its sample. The genes are TRBV6-6 and TRBJ1-1; weak D call: TRBD1 (6 bases). Between the trimmed V and J ends, which lost 6 bases and 0 bases, there was a span of 17 bases. CDR1 is MNHNY and CDR2 is SVGAGI in the germline V gene (reference sequence). This CDR3 comprises 16 residues. The CDR3 region has the DNA TGTGCCAGCAGCCTTACAGGGTCGGTGTTGAACACTGAAGCTTTCTTT. Its translation: CASSLTGSVLNTEAFF.

The V gene is TRBV5-6, the J gene TRBJ1-5; 7 nucleotides line up with TRBD1. The CDR3 is 17 amino acids. The germline CDR1 and CDR2 sequences are SGHDT and YYEEEE. With 2 bases clipped from V and 6 bases from J, the junction kept 14 bases outside the gene matches. CDR3 region: CASSLRQGGPSGQPQHF. The CDR3 DNA follows: TGTGCCAGCAGCTTACGACAGGGTGGACCGTCCGGTCAGCCCCAGCATTTT.

This rearrangement joins TRBV4-3 to TRBJ1-2, with 7 bases that match TRBD1. J was trimmed by 0 bases and V by 3 bases; bases with no gene match: 7. The length of the CDR3 is 16 residues. Germline lookup yields CDR1 LGHNA and CDR2 YSLEER. The CDR3 is CASSHVTGTANYGYTF. CDR3 nucleotide sequence: TGCGCCAGCAGCCATGTTACCGGGACAGCTAACTATGGCTACACCTTC.

J is TRBJ2-3 and V is TRBV7-9; D is undetermined. There are 13 residues in the CDR3. Germline CDR1 SEHNR, CDR2 FQNEAQ (reference sequence). Trimming took off 1 base at V and 6 bases at J, with 8 bases between the two ends. DNA of the CDR3: TGTGCCAGCAGCTTAGATCGCCAGGATACGCAGTATTTT. It is translated as CASSLDRQDTQYF.

The genes are TRBV7-2 and TRBJ2-7, with TRBD2 as a possible D gene (5 bases). Germline V gene sequence: CDR1 SGHTA, CDR2 FQGNSA. Trimming removed 2 bases from V and 1 base from J, with 15 bases in between. The CDR3 length is 16 residues. CDR3 DNA sequence: TGTGCCAGCAGCTTAACCCTGGGCGGGCGTTCCTACGAGCAGTACTTC. Protein: CASSLTLGGRSYEQYF.

The J gene is TRBJ1-4, the V gene TRBV19; 7 bases fit TRBD1. This CDR3 has 17 amino acids. Per germline, CDR1 LNHDA and CDR2 SQIVND (reference sequence). V shed 6 bases, J shed 8 bases, and the junction held 18 bases outside the gene matches. CDR3 in amino acids: CASSNQHRGGVDEKLFF. The CDR3 nucleotides are TGTGCCAGTAGCAACCAACACAGGGGAGGGGTTGACGAAAAACTGTTTTTT.

This sequence joins TRBV10-3 and TRBJ1-4; 11 bases map to TRBD1. J lost 8 bases, V lost 10 bases, and 9 bases had no gene match. CDR1 and CDR2 (germline): ENHRY, SYGVKD. The CDR3 runs 14 residues. The CDR3: CATGQGAGEEKLFF. CDR3 coding DNA: TGTGCCACCGGACAGGGGGCGGGTGAGGAAAAACTGTTTTTT.

V and J are TRBV11-2 and TRBJ1-2; a weak D match, TRBD1 (5 bases). The CDR3 runs 13 residues. V gave up 5 bases and J gave up 6 bases, with 13 bases separating them. CDR1 and CDR2 from the germline V gene are SGHAT and FQNNGV. The CDR3 DNA follows: TGTGCCAGCAGCCCCGGGACGGGCCATGGCTACACCTTC. Residues: CASSPGTGHGYTF.